Only a few counts were recorded for the clone carrying this T cell receptor beta chain. The antigen is not known. This sample stems from a study of T cells after yellow fever vaccination. TCRdb processed the 5' RACE reads anew with MiXCR; each CDR3 protein has one entry. The sample includes just under 600,000 distinct CDR3 sequences, roughly 13% of them seen just once. Points from the study as a whole: The booster saw the reappearance of most primary-vaccination clones (approximately 96% CD4, about 85% CD8). Secondary responses were weaker yet peaked faster, day 5 versus 15.

The CDR3 runs to 18 residues. Germline V gene lookup returns CDR1 MNHEY and CDR2 SVGEGT. Trimming took 11 bases from V and 2 from J, leaving 27 bases between them. The sequence came from a man between 25 and 39 years old who received the YFV17D yellow fever vaccine. Specimen: PBMCs, collected on the day of the yellow fever booster vaccination. V and J are TRBV6-2 or TRBV6-3 and TRBJ2-2; TRBD2 might be the D (6 bases). In DNA, the CDR3 is TGTGCCCACACATCGGAACTAGCCAGAGATGGTAACACCGGGGAGCTGTTTTTT. Protein product: CAHTSELARDGNTGELFF.